These T cell receptor beta chains were read from a single sample in a study of cytomegalovirus exposure and HLA in healthy donors. Profiling relied on immunoSEQ multiplex PCR, and the TCRdb table lists in-frame clones only, not all of them. Seen here are under 200,000 clones, about 90% observed once, and the top ten hold 3% to 3.5%. Input material: PBMCs. The receptor source for this set is a young woman in good health and CMV-seropositive. Both conserved end residues are part of each CDR3. Fields, in order: clone size, V gene, D gene, J gene, CDR3 DNA, CDR3 protein. D genes are given only for firm matches. A row's size may be missing; if present it is once, few, many or a size class.

-,TRBV4-1,-,TRBJ1-5,TGCGCCAGCAGCCAAGTAGGGGGTAATCAGCCCCAGCATTTT,CASSQVGGNQPQHF
once,TRBV6-6,TRBD1,TRBJ1-2,TGTGCCAGCAGTTCGGACAGGAACTATGGCTACACCTTC,CASSSDRNYGYTF
-,TRBV4-3,-,TRBJ1-4,TGCGCCAGCAGCCACACCACAGGGCATTCTAATGAAAAACTGTTTTTT,CASSHTTGHSNEKLFF
-,TRBV7-9,TRBD2,TRBJ2-3,TGTGCCAGCAGCTTTGGGGGCGGGATTAGCGGGGCCCTTCAAACGCAGTATTTT,CASSFGGGISGALQTQYF
-,TRBV19,TRBD1,TRBJ2-1,TGTGCCAGTAGTATAGGGTGGCAGGGGGTGAGAGAGCAGTTCTTC,CASSIGWQGVREQFF
-,TRBV5-6,-,TRBJ1-1,TGTGCCAGCAGCTTGGACTACGGGGTTGGGGTGAACACTGAAGCTTTCTTT,CASSLDYGVGVNTEAFF
-,TRBV5-4,-,TRBJ2-6,TGTGCCAGCAGCTTATTAACAGGGACCGGGGCCAACGTCCTGACTTTC,CASSLLTGTGANVLTF
-,TRBV21-1,-,TRBJ2-3,TGTGCCAGCAGCAAAGGAGACAGAAGGGATACGCAGTATTTT,CASSKGDRRDTQYF
-,TRBV19,TRBD1,TRBJ1-1,TGTGCCAGTAGAAGGGGCCCGGACAGGCGGAACACTGAAGCTTTCTTT,CASRRGPDRRNTEAFF
-,TRBV27,TRBD1,TRBJ2-1,TGTGCCAGCAGTTCCCGGGACAGTCCCTACAATGAGCAGTTCTTC,CASSSRDSPYNEQFF
-,TRBV7-8,-,TRBJ2-1,TGTGCCAGCAACCCCCTAGTGATCTACAATGAGCAGTTCTTC,CASNPLVIYNEQFF
-,TRBV18,-,TRBJ1-2,TGTGCCAGCTCACCCACTGATGTCTATGGCTACACCTTC,CASSPTDVYGYTF
once,TRBV7-2,TRBD1,TRBJ2-2,TGTGCCAGCAGCAGAGGACAGGACACGTTCGCGAACACCGGGGAGCTGTTTTTT,CASSRGQDTFANTGELFF
-,TRBV30,-,TRBJ2-7,TGTGCCTGGAGCAAGGACAGAAGCTCCTACGAGCAGTACTTC,CAWSKDRSSYEQYF
-,TRBV10-3,-,TRBJ1-6,TGTGCCATCAGTCTGGGGGCAGCGGAGAATTCACCCCTCCACTTT,CAISLGAAENSPLHF
-,TRBV2,TRBD2,TRBJ2-3,TGTGCCAGCAGTAACAGACTAGCGGATTACGAGGATACGCAGTATTTT,CASSNRLADYEDTQYF
-,TRBV9,-,TRBJ2-7,TGTGCCAGCGGGAGGGGGTACGAGCAGTACTTC,CASGRGYEQYF
-,TRBV30,TRBD1,TRBJ1-2,TGTGCCTGCCGGGGACAGGGAACCTATGGCTACACCTTC,CACRGQGTYGYTF
-,TRBV5-4,-,TRBJ1-2,TGTGCCAGCAGCTTGGTGACGGGAACAAAGGGCTACACCTTC,CASSLVTGTKGYTF
-,TRBV2,TRBD1,TRBJ2-6,TGTGCCAGCAGTGAAACAGGGGCTGGGGCCAACGTCCTGACTTTC,CASSETGAGANVLTF
-,TRBV7-2,TRBD2,TRBJ2-7,TGTGCCAGCAGCTTCACTAGCGGGACTCCCTACGAGCAGTACTTC,CASSFTSGTPYEQYF
-,TRBV5-1,-,TRBJ2-2,TGCGCCAGCAGCCTCAGGGCGGACACCGGGGAGCTGTTTTTT,CASSLRADTGELFF
-,TRBV4-1,-,TRBJ2-5,TGCGCCAGCAGCCCCATGGGCCTTCAAGAGACCCAGTACTTC,CASSPMGLQETQYF
-,TRBV15,TRBD2,TRBJ2-7,TGTGCCACCAGCAGGGGGGGACTAGGGGTGCAGTACTTC,CATSRGGLGVQYF
-,TRBV11-3,TRBD2,TRBJ2-7,TGTGCCAGCAGCGTTAGCGGGAGAGGCGAGCAGTACTTC,CASSVSGRGEQYF
-,TRBV18,TRBD1,TRBJ2-7,TGTGCCAGCTCACACCCTGGCGGACAGGGCCTCTCCTACGAGCAGTACTTC,CASSHPGGQGLSYEQYF
once,TRBV19,-,TRBJ2-2,TGTGCCAGTAGTAAGGACCGGGGGTGGGCCGGGGAGCTGTTTTTT,CASSKDRGWAGELFF
-,TRBV7-2,-,TRBJ2-7,TGTGCCAGCAGCTCCTATGGACACGGGGGCGAGCAGTACTTC,CASSSYGHGGEQYF
-,TRBV11-2,-,TRBJ2-5,TGTGCCAGCAGCTTAGATTCTCAGTACCAAGAGACCCAGTACTTC,CASSLDSQYQETQYF
-,TRBV4-3,-,TRBJ2-3,TGCGCCAGCAGCCAAGAGCCGGGACAACCCACAGGGGATACGCAGTATTTT,CASSQEPGQPTGDTQYF
-,TRBV29-1,-,TRBJ2-3,TGCAGCGTTGACAAGCTCACAGATACGCAGTATTTT,CSVDKLTDTQYF
-,TRBV4-1,-,TRBJ1-4,TGCGCCAGCAGCCCGACGGGCCTCCCCTGGGGGGTAAAACTGTTTTTT,CASSPTGLPWGVKLFF
-,TRBV4-3,-,TRBJ1-4,TGCGCCAGCAGCCAAGATCGGGGGGAAAAACTGTTTTTT,CASSQDRGEKLFF
-,TRBV4-3,-,TRBJ1-2,TGCGCCAGCAGCCAAGATCAGGCTAACTATGGCTACACCTTC,CASSQDQANYGYTF